One and the same sample provided the 16 T cell receptor beta chains below, sequenced in a study of cytotoxic CD8 clonotypes in ibrutinib-treated CLL. The protocol was immunoSEQ multiplex PCR, while the TCRdb copy is restricted to in-frame clones and leaves out a portion. The profile shows 160,000 or so clones, 81% of them singletons. Sequencing used PBMCs, obtained after 12 months of ibrutinib treatment. The receptors shown here come from a human donor with chronic lymphocytic leukemia.

This clone was observed a single time. The gene calls are TRBV19 and TRBJ1-1; D unclear. This CDR3 region has 12 residues. Germline V gives CDR1 LNHDA, CDR2 SQIVND (reference sequence). Trimming left V 5 bases short and J 0 bases short, with 4 bases between. The CDR3 nucleotides read TGTGCCAGTAGTGCGGTGAACACTGAAGCTTTCTTT. Encoded protein: CASSAVNTEAFF.

The J gene is TRBJ1-2, the V gene TRBV27, with 8 nucleotides matching TRBD1. The V gene end was trimmed by 2 bases and the J gene end by 5 bases; junction bases not matched to a gene: 4. The CDR3 sequence is 14 residues long. The V gene's germline CDR1 is MNHEY and CDR2 SMNVEV (reference sequence). CDR3 region: CASSLGTGGYGYTF. CDR3 DNA: TGTGCCAGCAGTTTAGGTACAGGGGGATATGGCTACACCTTC.

The J gene is TRBJ1-6, the V gene TRBV18; perhaps TRBD1 as D (6 bases). This CDR3 comprises 13 residues. The germline V and J ends were trimmed by 2 bases and 7 bases, with 6 bases remaining between them. Germline CDR1 reads KGHSH; CDR2 reads LQKENI. The CDR3 DNA reads as TGTGCCAGCTCACCAGGGGGCAATTCACCCCTCCACTTT. Translation: CASSPGGNSPLHF.

The chain has TRBV30 and TRBJ2-7, with no clear D. The V gene lost 1 base and the J gene lost 6 bases, with 10 bases spanning the gap. The CDR3 runs to 12 residues. Germline CDR1 and CDR2: GTSNPN and SVGIG (reference sequence). CDR3 residues: CAWSGVWGEQYF. In DNA form, the CDR3 reads TGTGCCTGGAGTGGGGTTTGGGGCGAGCAGTACTTC.

This clone was counted a single time. V gene TRBV5-6 combines with J gene TRBJ2-7; 8 bases are a match to TRBD1. The CDR3 is 19 residues long. V lost 5 bases to trimming and J lost 0 bases; unmatched junction nucleotides: 19. Germline V lookup: CDR1 SGHDT, CDR2 YYEEEE. The CDR3, as DNA: TGTGCCAGCAGAAAGGACCGGGACAGGCGAATAGGAGGCTCCTACGAGCAGTACTTC. It is translated as CASRKDRDRRIGGSYEQYF. The variable domain in full, completed from reference TRBV5-6 and TRBJ2-7, reads DAGVTQSPTHLIKTRGQQVTLRCSPKSGHDTVSWYQQALGQGPQFIFQYYEEEERQRGNFPDRFSGHQFPNYSSELNVNALLLGDSALYLCASRKDRDRRIGGSYEQYFGPGTRLTVT.

The V gene is TRBV16, the J gene TRBJ1-3; the match to TRBD1 covers 7 bases. There are 15 residues in the CDR3. From germline, CDR1 is KGHSY and CDR2 FQNENV. J gave up 1 base and V 2 bases, and 2 bases lay outside the gene matches. CDR3 sequence (DNA): TGTGCCAGCAGCCAAGACAGGGTTTCTGGAAACACCATATATTTT. It yields the protein CASSQDRVSGNTIYF. The full variable domain, with the rest looked up from reference TRBV16 and TRBJ1-3, is GEEVAQTPKHLVRGEGQKAKLYCAPIKGHSYVFWYQQVLKNEFKFLISFQNENVFDETGMPKERFSAKCLPNSPCSLEIQATKLEDSAVYFCASSQDRVSGNTIYFGEGSWLTVV.

This clone was seen repeatedly, ten times or more. This chain uses TRBV19 with TRBJ1-2; 8 bases are a match to TRBD1. The CDR3 has 12 amino acids. CDR1 and CDR2 (germline): LNHDA, SQIVND (reference sequence). The junction had 7 bases not matched to a gene; V was cut back by 10 bases and J by 6 bases. In nucleotides, the CDR3 is TGTGCCACCCTAGACAGGGGAAATGGCTACACCTTC. It is translated as CATLDRGNGYTF.

This chain connects TRBV21-1 to TRBJ2-3. TRBV21-1 is shown as a pseudogene. The CDR3 spans 16 residues. The chain's CDR3 is CASSLKDGAGTDTQYF. DNA for the CDR3: TGTGCCAGCAGCCTAAAAGACGGGGCGGGCACAGATACGCAGTATTTT.

This chain links TRBV4-1 with TRBJ1-1; 7 nucleotides align to TRBD1. The CDR3 extends over 15 amino acids. Germline V gene sequence: CDR1 MGHRA, CDR2 YSYEKL. J gave up 2 bases and V 2 bases, and 5 bases lay outside the gene matches. The CDR3 loop is CASSQFYRGNTEAFF. DNA of the CDR3: TGCGCCAGCAGCCAATTCTACAGGGGCAACACTGAAGCTTTCTTT.

There are a few counts of this clone. The chain recombines TRBV6-5 with TRBJ1-2; D ambiguous. Germline V gives CDR1 MNHEY, CDR2 SVGAGI. There are 15 residues in the CDR3. V was trimmed by 2 bases and J by 4 bases, leaving 14 bases between them. The CDR3 nucleotides read TGTGCCAGCAGTTACCACGCGAGCTGGGGCTATGGCTACACCTTC. Translated, it gives CASSYHASWGYGYTF.

This chain links TRBV18 with TRBJ2-3; D tentatively fits TRBD1 or TRBD2 (5 bases each). V was clipped by 6 bases and J by 4 bases, with 17 bases between them. The CDR3 contains 15 residues. Germline CDR1 and CDR2: KGHSH and LQKENI. CDR3 loop: CASSRGDGNADTQYF. In nucleotides, the CDR3 is TGTGCCAGCTCGCGAGGGGACGGTAACGCAGATACGCAGTATTTT.

Regarding this clone: The sample carries other DNA sequences with the same CDR3. This chain connects TRBV7-2 to TRBJ1-1; weak D call: TRBD1 (6 bases). The V end lost 4 bases, the J end lost 1 base, and 10 bases lay between the germline ends. The CDR3 covers 14 residues. Looked up from germline, CDR1 is SGHTA and CDR2 is FQGNSA. The CDR3 DNA reads as TGTGCCAGCAGCTACACGGACAGGAACACTGAAGCTTTCTTT. This gives the protein CASSYTDRNTEAFF.

This chain uses TRBV5-4 with TRBJ2-7; the D gene is possibly TRBD1 (5 bases). V lost 3 bases to trimming and J lost 0 bases, with 7 bases between them. The CDR3 is 13 residues long. The germline V gene has CDR1 SGHNT and CDR2 YYREEE (reference sequence). The CDR3 DNA is TGTGCCAGCAGCTGGGGCGGCTCCTACGAGCAGTACTTC. Its protein is CASSWGGSYEQYF.

This chain connects TRBV15 to TRBJ1-1; TRBD1 might be the D (6 bases). The CDR3 sequence is 15 residues long. Germline CDR1 reads LNHNV; CDR2 reads YYDKDF (reference sequence). V was cut by 1 base and J by 1 base, with 10 bases left in between. The chain's CDR3 is CATSRALTGNTEAFF. The CDR3 region has the DNA TGTGCCACCAGCAGAGCTTTGACAGGGAACACTGAAGCTTTCTTT.

This chain connects TRBV7-2 to TRBJ2-7; 9 nucleotides agree with TRBD1. J was trimmed by 6 bases and V by 5 bases; bases with no gene match: 8. CDR1 SGHTA and CDR2 FQGNSA come from the germline V gene. The CDR3 length is 14 residues. The CDR3: CASSPGTGRGEQYF. Here the CDR3 DNA reads TGTGCCAGCAGCCCCGGGACAGGGCGGGGCGAGCAGTACTTC.

This sequence joins TRBV27 and TRBJ1-5; 7 nucleotides match TRBD1. Germline V gene sequence: CDR1 MNHEY, CDR2 SMNVEV (reference sequence). This CDR3 contains 12 residues. V lost 10 bases and J lost 9; bases outside the gene matches: 9. CDR3 loop: CATGTRGTPQHF. The CDR3 region has the DNA TGTGCCACCGGCACCAGGGGGACGCCCCAGCATTTT.